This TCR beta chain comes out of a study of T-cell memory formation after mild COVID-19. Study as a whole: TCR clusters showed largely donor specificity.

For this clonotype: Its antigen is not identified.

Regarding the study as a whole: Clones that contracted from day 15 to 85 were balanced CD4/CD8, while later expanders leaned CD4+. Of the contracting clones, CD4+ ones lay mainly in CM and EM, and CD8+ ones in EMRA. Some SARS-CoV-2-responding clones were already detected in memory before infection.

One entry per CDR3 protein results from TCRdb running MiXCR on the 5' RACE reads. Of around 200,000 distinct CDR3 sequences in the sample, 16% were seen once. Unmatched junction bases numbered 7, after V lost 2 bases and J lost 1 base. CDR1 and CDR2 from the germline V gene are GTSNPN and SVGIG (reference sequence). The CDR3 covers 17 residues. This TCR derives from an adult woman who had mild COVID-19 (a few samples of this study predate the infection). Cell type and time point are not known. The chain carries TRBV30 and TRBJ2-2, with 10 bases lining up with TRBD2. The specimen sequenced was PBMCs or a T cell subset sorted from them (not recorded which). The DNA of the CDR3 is TGTGCCTGGAGTTTTCTCCGGACTAGCGGGAACACCGGGGAGCTGTTTTTT. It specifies CAWSFLRTSGNTGELFF.